This passage covers 14 T cell receptor beta chains from one sample sequenced in a study of control samples from healthy donors and cancer patients. Sequencing was performed with immunoSEQ multiplex PCR; in TCRdb, only in-frame clones are kept and a portion is missing. This sample has 70,000 or so clones, with more than 80% found just once. Specimen: PBMCs. The source is a woman in her 50s with lung cancer.

This clone is a singleton in its sample. V is TRBV2 and J is TRBJ2-2; 10 bases fit TRBD2. The CDR3 is 17 residues long. Germline V gives CDR1 SNHLY, CDR2 FYNNEI. The V gene end was trimmed by 7 bases and the J gene end by 0 bases; junction bases not matched to a gene: 8. The CDR3 region has the DNA TGTGCCAGCATAAGGGTAGCGGGGGGCCCGAACACCGGGGAGCTGTTTTTT. Translation gives CASIRVAGGPNTGELFF.

The count of this clone is one. This chain uses TRBV19 with TRBJ1-2, with TRBD1 as a possible D gene (5 bases). Trimming stripped 5 bases from V and 0 bases from J, with 10 bases between. Germline lookup yields CDR1 LNHDA and CDR2 SQIVND (reference sequence). There are 14 residues in the CDR3. In DNA form, the CDR3 reads TGTGCCAGTAGTTTCGGGGACTCTAACTATGGCTACACCTTC. Protein: CASSFGDSNYGYTF. Together with reference TRBV19 and TRBJ1-2, the CDR3 gives the full variable domain: DGGITQSPKYLFRKEGQNVTLSCEQNLNHDAMYWYRQDPGQGLRLIYYSQIVNDFQKGDIAEGYSVSREKKESFPLTVTSAQKNPTAFYLCASSFGDSNYGYTFGSGTRLTVV.

The chain links TRBV4-2 to TRBJ1-5; 7 bases are shared with TRBD1. V was pared by 1 base and J by 6 bases, with 6 bases of the junction left unmatched. Per germline, CDR1 LGHNA and CDR2 YNFKEQ. The CDR3 length is 15 residues. CDR3 sequence reads: CASSQVVGGGQPQHF. CDR3 bases: TGTGCCAGCAGCCAAGTGGTAGGGGGCGGTCAGCCCCAGCATTTT.

As regards this clone: The sample carries other DNA sequences with the same CDR3. This chain links TRBV7-2 with TRBJ1-2; 8 bases fit TRBD1. Germline CDR1 SGHTA, CDR2 FQGNSA. CDR3 size: 15 residues. J lost 2 bases, V lost 0 bases, and 2 bases had no gene match. This CDR3 reads CASSLAGQGNYGYTF. The CDR3 DNA is TGTGCCAGCAGCTTAGCCGGACAGGGAAACTATGGCTACACCTTC.

The J gene is TRBJ1-2, the V gene TRBV5-4; D is perhaps TRBD1 (6 bases). Trimming shortened V by 1 base and J by 3 bases, and 7 bases separated the two germline ends. This CDR3 has 13 residues. Germline lookup yields CDR1 SGHNT and CDR2 YYREEE (reference sequence). CDR3 nucleotide sequence: TGTGCCAGCAGCTTGAGGGGGGACTATGGCTACACCTTC. Translation: CASSLRGDYGYTF.

The V and J genes are TRBV2 and TRBJ2-5, with 11 bases lining up with TRBD1. Germline CDR1 is SNHLY and CDR2 is FYNNEI. The CDR3 sequence is 13 residues long. J lost 5 bases, V lost 6 bases, and 2 bases had no gene match. CDR3 loop: CASRGDRGETQYF. For the CDR3, the DNA is TGTGCCAGCAGAGGGGACAGGGGGGAGACCCAGTACTTC.

This clone is medium-sized within its sample. The rearrangement links TRBV19 to TRBJ2-2; D uncertain. V shed 10 bases and J shed 7 bases, with 10 bases lying between them. There are 11 residues in the CDR3. Germline V gene lookup returns CDR1 LNHDA and CDR2 SQIVND (reference sequence). This chain's CDR3 is CATRTGGELFF. CDR3 coding DNA: TGTGCCACTAGGACGGGCGGGGAGCTGTTTTTT.

The chain has TRBV5-1 and TRBJ2-5, with 8 bases that match TRBD1. The CDR3 has 14 amino acids. V lost 4 bases and J lost 5; bases outside the gene matches: 7. Germline V gene sequence: CDR1 SGHRS, CDR2 YFSETQ. The CDR3, as DNA: TGCGCCAGCAGCACAGGACAGGGCTGGGAGACCCAGTACTTC. This translates into CASSTGQGWETQYF.

The chain is built from TRBV6-2 or TRBV6-3 and TRBJ1-3; D not certain. Trimming shortened V by 5 bases and J by 0 bases, and 11 bases separated the two germline ends. This CDR3 region has 15 residues. Germline assignment: CDR1 MNHEY and CDR2 SVGEGT. This chain's CDR3 is CASSPAFFSGNTIYF. The CDR3 nucleotides read TGTGCCAGCAGTCCGGCTTTCTTCTCTGGAAACACCATATATTTT.

V is TRBV27 and J is TRBJ1-2; the D gene is possibly TRBD1 (5 bases). Trimming shortened V by 2 bases and J by 6 bases, and 10 bases separated the two germline ends. Germline V gene sequence: CDR1 MNHEY, CDR2 SMNVEV (reference sequence). This CDR3 is 13 amino acids long. CDR3 coding DNA: TGTGCCAGCAGTTTAAGTATGGGGCATGGCTACACCTTC. Its protein is CASSLSMGHGYTF.

CDR3 region: CASSDKGTGRFEKLFF. The CDR3 region has the DNA TGTGCCAGCAGCGATAAAGGGACAGGTAGATTTGAAAAACTGTTTTTT. J is TRBJ1-4 and V is TRBV5-4; 8 bases map to TRBD1. From germline, CDR1 is SGHNT and CDR2 YYREEE (reference sequence). This CDR3 has 16 residues. V shed 4 bases and J 7 bases; nucleotides not matched to a gene: 12.

CDR3 DNA: TGTGCCTGGAGACCAAGGACGGCTCTTAACTATGGCTACACCTTC. Its protein product is CAWRPRTALNYGYTF. V and J are TRBV30 and TRBJ1-2; unclear D gene. The CDR3 is 15 residues long. With 3 bases removed from V and 1 base from J, the gap between germline ends came to 15 bases. Germline V lookup: CDR1 GTSNPN, CDR2 SVGIG (reference sequence).

This clone has a single count. The chain has TRBV7-9 and TRBJ2-7; 9 nucleotides match TRBD1. CDR1 and CDR2 (germline): SEHNR, FQNEAQ (reference sequence). The CDR3 consists of 16 residues. The trim removed 5 bases at V and 0 bases at J, leaving 8 bases unmatched. The CDR3 DNA follows: TGTGCCAGCAGCCCAAGACCGGGACAGGGCTCCTACGAGCAGTACTTC. This gives the protein CASSPRPGQGSYEQYF.

The V and J genes are TRBV7-9 and TRBJ1-1; perhaps TRBD1 as D (5 bases). The V gene's germline CDR1 is SEHNR and CDR2 FQNEAQ (reference sequence). This CDR3 is built from 14 residues. Trimming removed 5 bases at V and 3 bases at J, with 13 bases between. In DNA, the CDR3 is TGTGCCAGCAGCGTCAGCGGGGGTGACACTGAAGCTTTCTTT. Translation gives CASSVSGGDTEAFF.